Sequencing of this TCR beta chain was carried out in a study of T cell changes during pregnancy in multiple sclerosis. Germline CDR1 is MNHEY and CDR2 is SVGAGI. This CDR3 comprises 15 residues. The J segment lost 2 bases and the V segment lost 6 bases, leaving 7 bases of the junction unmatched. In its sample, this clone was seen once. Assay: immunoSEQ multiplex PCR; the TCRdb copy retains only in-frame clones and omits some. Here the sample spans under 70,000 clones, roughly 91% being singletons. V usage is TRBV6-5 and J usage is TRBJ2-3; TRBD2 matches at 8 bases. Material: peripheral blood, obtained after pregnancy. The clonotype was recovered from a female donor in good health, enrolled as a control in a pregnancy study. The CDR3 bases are TGTGCCAGCAGGAACCAGGGACTAGACACAGATACGCAGTATTTT. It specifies CASRNQGLDTDTQYF.